This T cell receptor (beta chain) was recovered during a study of blood T cell repertoires in COVID-19. J gave up 6 bases and V 5 bases, and 4 bases lay outside the gene matches. Germline V gene data show CDR1 as SGHTA and CDR2 as FQGTGA. CDR3 length: 13 residues. This clone was found once. In the original analysis: By means of reference gene primer amplification, nucleated cell counts were estimated. TCRdb's table, derived via immunoSEQ multiplex PCR, lists solely in-frame clones and lacks some. V, J and clone size derive from that table, while D and trimming were established from the DNA sequence. There are some 130,000 clones in the sample; 65% to 90% occur only once, and approximately 10% lies in the top ten.

The receptor's source is a man older than 75 with acute or convalescent COVID-19. Source material: peripheral blood. The chain recombines TRBV7-3 with TRBJ1-2; 9 bases map to TRBD1. The CDR3, as DNA: TGTGCCAGCAGCGACGGGACAGGGAATGGCTACACCTTC. This codes for CASSDGTGNGYTF. Variable domain in full (rest from reference TRBV7-3 and TRBJ1-2): GAGVSQTPSNKVTEKGKYVELRCDPISGHTALYWYRQSLGQGPEFLIYFQGTGAADDSGLPNDRFFAVRPEGSVSTLKIQRTERGDSAVYLCASSDGTGNGYTFGSGTRLTVV.